Listed here are 10 T cell receptor beta chains from one sample, sequenced in a study of blood T cell repertoires in COVID-19. Assay: immunoSEQ multiplex PCR; the TCRdb copy retains only in-frame clones and omits some. The table lists hundreds of thousands of clones, roughly 87% of them singletons, with 2% to 3% in the top ten. The sequenced sample consisted of PBMCs or T cells enriched from blood (not recorded which). The receptors stem from a woman aged 25 to 45 with acute COVID-19.

The V gene is TRBV6-1, the J gene TRBJ1-2; 7 nucleotides agree with TRBD1. The CDR3 loop spans 15 amino acids. CDR1 MNHNS and CDR2 SASEGT come from the germline V gene. V was pared by 3 bases and J by 1 base, with 5 bases of the junction left unmatched. CDR3 bases: TGTGCCAGCAGTGACCTACAGGGGTTTAACTATGGCTACACCTTC. Its protein is CASSDLQGFNYGYTF.

The chain recombines TRBV27 with TRBJ1-2; TRBD1 aligns across 7 bases. Germline loops: CDR1 MNHEY, CDR2 SMNVEV (reference sequence). V gave up 5 bases and J gave up 4 bases; unmatched junction bases: 7. The CDR3 has 14 amino acids. CDR3 in amino acids: CASSLDRAGYGYTF. CDR3 coding DNA: TGTGCCAGCAGTCTCGACAGGGCGGGCTATGGCTACACCTTC.

The chain has TRBV6-5 and TRBJ2-2; possibly TRBD2 for D (7 bases). The CDR3 length is 14 residues. Looked up from germline, CDR1 is MNHEY and CDR2 is SVGAGI. V dropped 1 base and J dropped 6 bases, with 9 bases sitting between them. The CDR3, as DNA: TGTGCCAGCAGTTACTGGGGGGGCCCCGGGGAGCTGTTTTTT. Protein sequence: CASSYWGGPGELFF.

The chain joins TRBV6-5 to TRBJ2-3, with D tentatively TRBD2 (5 bases). Germline CDR1 is MNHEY and CDR2 is SVGAGI. Trimming removed 11 bases at V and 1 base at J, with 13 bases between. The CDR3 sequence is 13 residues long. CDR3 nucleotides: TGTGCCGGTCGAGCGGATGGCACAGATACGCAGTATTTT. Amino acids: CAGRADGTDTQYF.

The chain is built from TRBV5-1 and TRBJ2-3, with TRBD2 identical over 11 bases. V dropped 4 bases and J dropped 1; count of bases not matched to a gene: 5. The CDR3 runs 16 residues. Germline values: CDR1 SGHRS, CDR2 YFSETQ. The CDR3 DNA is TGCGCCAGCAGCCTGACACTAGCGGGGGGCACAGATACGCAGTATTTT. It codes for CASSLTLAGGTDTQYF.

The chain has TRBV11-2 and TRBJ1-6; perhaps TRBD1 as D (6 bases). Germline loops: CDR1 SGHAT, CDR2 FQNNGV. V was cut by 1 base and J by 6 bases, with 13 bases left in between. The CDR3 sequence is 16 residues long. The CDR3 loop is CASSLALTGLNSPLHF. As DNA, the CDR3 is TGTGCCAGCAGCTTAGCCCTGACAGGTCTTAATTCACCCCTCCACTTT.

The chain is built from TRBV5-4 and TRBJ1-6; D gene uncertain. The CDR3 consists of 13 residues. Per the germline V gene, CDR1 is SGHNT and CDR2 is YYREEE (reference sequence). V was clipped by 1 base and J by 7 bases, with 6 bases between them. This chain's CDR3 is CASSLTVNSPLHF. The CDR3, as DNA: TGTGCCAGCAGCTTGACAGTAAATTCACCCCTCCACTTT. Combining the CDR3 with reference TRBV5-4 and TRBJ1-6 gives the whole variable domain ETGVTQSPTHLIKTRGQQVTLRCSSQSGHNTVSWYQQALGQGPQFIFQYYREEENGRGNFPPRFSGLQFPNYSSELNVNALELDDSALYLCASSLTVNSPLHFGNGTRLTVT.

This clone was recorded once. The genes are TRBV9 and TRBJ2-1; 10 nucleotides line up with TRBD2. Per germline, CDR1 SGDLS and CDR2 YYNGEE. CDR3 size: 18 residues. The V gene end was trimmed by 0 bases and the J gene end by 0 bases; junction bases not matched to a gene: 6. The CDR3 sequence: CASSVGLAGAPSYNEQFF. The CDR3 nucleotides are TGTGCCAGCAGCGTAGGTCTAGCGGGGGCCCCCTCCTACAATGAGCAGTTCTTC.

The genes are TRBV10-3 and TRBJ1-1; possibly TRBD1 for D (5 bases). Germline V gene lookup returns CDR1 ENHRY and CDR2 SYGVKD. V lost 6 bases and J 0 bases, leaving 11 bases between the germline ends. The CDR3 sequence is 14 residues long. In DNA form, the CDR3 reads TGTGCCATCAGCTCCGGGGGGGTGAACACTGAAGCTTTCTTT. Encoded protein: CAISSGGVNTEAFF.

This chain connects TRBV27 to TRBJ1-5; no reliable D call. Per the germline V gene, CDR1 is MNHEY and CDR2 is SMNVEV (reference sequence). The V gene lost 5 bases and the J gene lost 0 bases, with 14 bases spanning the gap. This CDR3 spans 16 amino acids. The CDR3 region has the DNA TGTGCCAGCAGTGGCGGAGGCAGCCATAGCAATCAGCCCCAGCATTTT. Encoded protein: CASSGGGSHSNQPQHF.